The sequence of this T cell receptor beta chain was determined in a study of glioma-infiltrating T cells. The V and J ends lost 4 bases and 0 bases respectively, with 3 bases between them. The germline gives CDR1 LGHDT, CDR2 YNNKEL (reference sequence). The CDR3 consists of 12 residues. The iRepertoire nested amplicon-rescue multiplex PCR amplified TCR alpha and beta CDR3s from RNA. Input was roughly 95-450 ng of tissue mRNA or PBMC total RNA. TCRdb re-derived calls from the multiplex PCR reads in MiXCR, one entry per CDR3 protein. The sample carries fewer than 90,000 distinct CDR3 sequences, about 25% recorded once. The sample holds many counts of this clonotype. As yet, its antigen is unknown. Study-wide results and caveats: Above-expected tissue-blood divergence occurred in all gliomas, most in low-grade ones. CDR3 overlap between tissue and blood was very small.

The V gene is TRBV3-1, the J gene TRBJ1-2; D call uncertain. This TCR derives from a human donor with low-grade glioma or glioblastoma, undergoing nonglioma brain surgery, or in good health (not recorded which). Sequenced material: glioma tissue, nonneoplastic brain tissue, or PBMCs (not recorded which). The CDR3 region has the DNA TGTGCCAGCAGCCCCTCTAACTATGGCTACACCTTC. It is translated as CASSPSNYGYTF.